Shown below are 25 T cell receptor beta chains from a single sample sequenced in a study of PD-L1 blockade in urothelial cancer. Repertoires were generated with immunoSEQ multiplex PCR, while TCRdb's copy carries only in-frame clones and drops some. The profile shows 45,000 to 50,000 clones, approximately 88% of them singletons. Source: PBMCs, taken around atezolizumab (anti-PD-L1) treatment. The source of these receptors is an older man with urothelial cancer.

The chain links TRBV11-2 to TRBJ1-3; D may be TRBD1 (5 bases). The CDR3 contains 16 residues. Germline-derived CDR1 and CDR2 are SGHAT and FQNNGV. Trimming removed 0 bases at V and 4 bases at J, with 13 bases between. The DNA of the CDR3 is TGTGCCAGCAGCTTAGAAGGGGTCTTGGGAGGAAACACCATATATTTT. This codes for CASSLEGVLGGNTIYF.

This clone appeared once. The chain joins TRBV18 to TRBJ1-3; D perhaps matches TRBD1 (6 bases). The CDR3 has 15 residues. V was cut by 5 bases and J by 0 bases, with 11 bases left in between. In germline, CDR1 is KGHSH, CDR2 LQKENI. The CDR3 sequence is CASSFDRYSGNTIYF. CDR3 nucleotide sequence: TGTGCCAGCTCATTTGACAGGTACTCTGGAAACACCATATATTTT.

This clone was recorded once. The chain links TRBV6-1 to TRBJ2-1; the D gene is possibly TRBD1 (6 bases). CDR3 length equals 17 residues. The V gene lost 2 bases and the J gene lost 16 bases, with 30 bases spanning the gap. Germline V lookup: CDR1 MNHNS, CDR2 SASEGT. The CDR3 DNA follows: TGTGCCAGCAGTGAATCCCCGCCGGAGCCCGGGACATATGTCGGATTCTTC. Translating it yields CASSESPPEPGTYVGFF.

The CDR3 sequence: CASSLAGEAAGTDTQYF. The CDR3 DNA reads as TGTGCCAGCAGTTTAGCGGGAGAGGCGGCGGGCACAGATACGCAGTATTTT. The J gene is TRBJ2-3, the V gene TRBV27, with 7 bases aligning to TRBD2. The J segment lost 1 base and the V segment lost 2 bases, leaving 9 bases of the junction unmatched. This CDR3 region has 17 residues. Germline V gene data show CDR1 as MNHEY and CDR2 as SMNVEV (reference sequence).

The rearrangement links TRBV7-2 to TRBJ2-6, with a weak D call TRBD1 (7 bases). Germline V gives CDR1 SGHTA, CDR2 FQGNSA. The V gene lost 5 bases and the J gene lost 0 bases, with 14 bases spanning the gap. The CDR3 is 17 residues long. The CDR3 is CASSLRQGGSGANVLTF. The CDR3 DNA follows: TGTGCCAGCAGCCTACGACAGGGAGGCTCTGGGGCCAACGTCCTGACTTTC.

Only a few counts were recorded for this clone. Here the CDR3 reads CASSGVSGNTGELFF. As DNA, the CDR3 is TGTGCCAGCAGCGGAGTCAGCGGGAACACCGGGGAGCTGTTTTTT. The chain combines TRBV9 with TRBJ2-2; perhaps TRBD2 as D (5 bases). The CDR3 consists of 15 residues. The V gene's germline CDR1 is SGDLS and CDR2 YYNGEE. V lost 3 bases to trimming and J lost 1 base, with 10 bases between them.

Remarks on this clone: The same CDR3 can be traced to other DNA sequences in this sample. The chain uses TRBV6-5 and TRBJ2-7; a possible D gene is TRBD1 (6 bases). Between the trimmed V and J ends, which lost 6 bases and 1 base, there was a span of 13 bases. CDR1 MNHEY and CDR2 SVGAGI come from the germline V gene. The CDR3 consists of 14 residues. The CDR3 bases are TGTGCCAGCAGGGGTACAGGGCTATCCTACGAGCAGTACTTC. It is translated as CASRGTGLSYEQYF.

The genes are TRBV4-1 and TRBJ2-7, with D uncertain. Trimming removed 2 bases from V and 2 bases from J, with 13 bases in between. This CDR3 has 15 amino acids. Germline CDR1 and CDR2: MGHRA and YSYEKL. The CDR3 DNA is TGCGCCAGCAGCCAAACCACGGATACTACCTACGAGCAGTACTTC. As protein: CASSQTTDTTYEQYF.

The CDR3 DNA is TGCAGCGTTGCGGCAGGGGCAGATACGCAGTATTTT. It yields the protein CSVAAGADTQYF. The chain uses TRBV29-1 and TRBJ2-3, with TRBD1 as a possible D gene (6 bases). In germline, CDR1 is SQVTM, CDR2 ANQGSEA. The ends were cut back, 4 bases at V and 4 bases at J, with 9 bases in the middle. The CDR3 covers 12 residues.

In its sample, this clone was seen a few times. V is TRBV6-5 and J is TRBJ2-5, with 8 bases aligning to TRBD1. J was trimmed by 4 bases and V by 0 bases; bases with no gene match: 4. Germline V gene lookup returns CDR1 MNHEY and CDR2 SVGAGI. This CDR3 has 15 amino acids. The CDR3 spells CASSYSAGGGETQYF. The CDR3 region has the DNA TGTGCCAGCAGTTACTCGGCAGGGGGCGGAGAGACCCAGTACTTC.

The chain joins TRBV5-1 to TRBJ2-1, with D hard to call. This CDR3 spans 14 amino acids. Trimming removed 3 bases from V and 3 bases from J, with 10 bases in between. CDR1 is SGHRS, CDR2 YFSETQ, per germline. As DNA, the CDR3 is TGCGCCAGCAGCTCGGGTACGAACTACAATGAGCAGTTCTTC. Translated: CASSSGTNYNEQFF.

The CDR3, as DNA: TGCGCCAGCAGCTTGGCCTTTAGAGGCCCGAACACCGGGGAGCTGTTTTTT. Translated: CASSLAFRGPNTGELFF. J is TRBJ2-2 and V is TRBV5-1; D uncertain. This CDR3 has 17 amino acids. Germline V gene data show CDR1 as SGHRS and CDR2 as YFSETQ. V lost 0 bases and J 0 bases, leaving 12 bases between the germline ends.

This clone has a handful of counts. This chain connects TRBV18 to TRBJ2-2, with TRBD1 identical over 9 bases. This CDR3 comprises 15 residues. Germline V gene lookup returns CDR1 KGHSH and CDR2 LQKENI. Trimming removed 2 bases from V and 5 bases from J; junction bases left unmatched: 3. The CDR3 DNA reads TGTGCCAGCTCACCAAGGACAGGGGATACCGGGGAGCTGTTTTTT. This codes for CASSPRTGDTGELFF.

The chain recombines TRBV29-1 with TRBJ2-7; tentative D call: TRBD2 (5 bases). V dropped 5 bases and J dropped 0 bases, with 11 bases sitting between them. Germline-derived CDR1 and CDR2 are SQVTM and ANQGSEA. This CDR3 is 13 amino acids long. This chain's CDR3 is CSVRTPRSYEQYF. The CDR3 nucleotides read TGCAGCGTTCGGACTCCCCGCTCCTACGAGCAGTACTTC.

V usage is TRBV14 and J usage is TRBJ2-7, with a possible D match to TRBD1 (6 bases). Between the trimmed V and J ends, which lost 1 base and 5 bases, there was a span of 12 bases. The CDR3 totals 14 residues. Germline CDR1 and CDR2: SGHDN and FVKESK. CDR3: CASSQGRGWDEQYF. CDR3 bases: TGTGCCAGCAGCCAAGGCAGGGGATGGGACGAGCAGTACTTC.

This chain uses TRBV6-5 with TRBJ1-1; D gene unclear. With 6 bases removed from V and 5 bases from J, the gap between germline ends came to 10 bases. The CDR3 is 12 amino acids. CDR1 is MNHEY, CDR2 SVGAGI, per germline. Here the CDR3 reads CASSPRRTEAFF. The CDR3 nucleotides read TGTGCCAGCAGCCCTAGAAGGACTGAAGCTTTCTTT.

The chain employs TRBV4-1 and TRBJ2-7; 11 nucleotides align to TRBD1. Germline V gives CDR1 MGHRA, CDR2 YSYEKL. The CDR3 runs 18 residues. Germline trimming cut 0 bases from V and 0 bases from J; bases unmatched to any gene: 7. The CDR3: CASSQESGQGASSYEQYF. The CDR3 DNA reads TGCGCCAGCAGCCAAGAAAGCGGACAGGGGGCGAGCTCCTACGAGCAGTACTTC.

About this clone itself: At the DNA level, this CDR3 is encoded by other sequences in the same sample as well. The chain is built from TRBV5-4 and TRBJ2-2; 7 bases fit TRBD2. Germline CDR1 and CDR2: SGHNT and YYREEE (reference sequence). V shed 5 bases, J shed 4 bases, and the junction held 11 bases outside the gene matches. This CDR3 comprises 16 residues. The CDR3 protein is CASSKSGRAATGELFF. In nucleotides, the CDR3 is TGTGCCAGCAGTAAATCTGGGAGGGCCGCCACCGGGGAGCTGTTTTTT.

V gene TRBV5-6 combines with J gene TRBJ2-7; TRBD1 matches 7 bases. The CDR3 contains 14 residues. Trimming at V came to 2 bases and at J to 2 bases, leaving 4 bases not matched to a gene. The germline V gene encodes CDR1 SGHDT and CDR2 YYEEEE. The CDR3 loop reads CASSLLQGPYEQYF. In nucleotides, the CDR3 is TGTGCCAGCAGCTTACTACAGGGGCCCTACGAGCAGTACTTC.

The chain has TRBV6-5 and TRBJ1-1; D is perhaps TRBD1 (6 bases). V shed 2 bases and J shed 7 bases, with 17 bases lying between them. The germline gives CDR1 MNHEY, CDR2 SVGAGI. The CDR3 spans 15 residues. CDR3 nucleotide sequence: TGTGCCAGCAGTTACCCGAGGGGGGGGCGAAATGAAGCTTTCTTT. Residues: CASSYPRGGRNEAFF.

The chain's CDR3 is CASSRDRGQKDYTF. The CDR3 bases are TGCGCCAGCAGCCGGGACAGGGGGCAAAAGGACTACACCTTC. The V and J genes are TRBV5-1 and TRBJ1-2; 12 positions match TRBD1. Germline V gene lookup returns CDR1 SGHRS and CDR2 YFSETQ. Trimming took 4 bases from V and 10 from J; bases not matched to a gene: 8. This CDR3 is built from 14 residues.

J is TRBJ2-6 and V is TRBV5-1; D perhaps matches TRBD2 (5 bases). The CDR3 runs to 17 residues. Per germline, CDR1 SGHRS and CDR2 YFSETQ. V was cut by 0 bases and J by 4 bases, with 14 bases left in between. CDR3 sequence (DNA): TGCGCCAGCAGCTTGGCGAGACCCACGGGAGGGGCCAACGTCCTGACTTTC. Translation: CASSLARPTGGANVLTF.

The chain joins TRBV4-1 to TRBJ1-1; D is uncertain. V dropped 1 base and J dropped 3 bases, with 12 bases sitting between them. The CDR3 spans 15 residues. Germline assignment: CDR1 MGHRA and CDR2 YSYEKL. The CDR3 here is CASSQGLTTYTEAFF. CDR3 DNA: TGCGCCAGCAGCCAAGGACTCACTACCTACACTGAAGCTTTCTTT.

Judged by abundance, this clone is large. V and J are TRBV7-6 and TRBJ1-4; TRBD1 matches at 7 bases. The ends lost 5 bases at V and 6 bases at J; junction bases unmatched: 9. This CDR3 has 15 residues. Germline V CDR1 and CDR2: SGHVS, FNYEAQ. This CDR3 is CASSLTQGEDEKLFF. The CDR3 DNA reads TGTGCCAGCAGCCTAACGCAGGGGGAGGATGAAAAACTGTTTTTT.

The chain recombines TRBV5-1 with TRBJ2-7; TRBD1 matches at 8 bases. The length of the CDR3 is 15 residues. Trimming took 3 bases from V and 2 from J; bases not matched to a gene: 7. CDR1 is SGHRS, CDR2 YFSETQ, per germline. The CDR3 loop is CASSWTQGATYEQYF. Here the CDR3 DNA reads TGCGCCAGCAGCTGGACGCAGGGGGCGACCTACGAGCAGTACTTC.